The 6 T cell receptor beta chains in this list originate from one sample, sequenced in a study of identical twins. TCRdb processed the 5' RACE reads anew with MiXCR; each CDR3 protein has one entry. The sample shows about 890,000 distinct CDR3 sequences, roughly an eighth of them seen only once. Another study also made use of these data, one on yellow fever vaccine responses in identical twins.

Sequenced sample: PBMCs. All receptors derive from a woman aged 18-29 years in good health.

This clonotype appeared a few times. The chain is built from TRBV5-1 and TRBJ2-3; 8 bases are a match to TRBD2. The CDR3 consists of 16 residues. J gave up 3 bases and V 1 base, and 7 bases lay outside the gene matches. Germline V gives CDR1 SGHRS, CDR2 YFSETQ. CDR3 coding DNA: TGCGCCAGCAGCTTGTATGCGGGAGGCAGGACAGATACGCAGTATTTT. Its protein product is CASSLYAGGRTDTQYF.

The chain combines TRBV5-1 with TRBJ2-1; perhaps D is TRBD1 or TRBD2 (5 bases each). Germline CDR1 is SGHRS and CDR2 is YFSETQ. The CDR3 consists of 17 residues. V lost 0 bases, J lost 2 bases, and 15 bases lay in between. CDR3 region: CASSLEFGTDTYNEQFF. The CDR3 DNA follows: TGCGCCAGCAGCTTGGAGTTTGGGACGGATACCTACAATGAGCAGTTCTTC.

The chain has TRBV7-6 and TRBJ2-1, with D perhaps being TRBD1 or TRBD2 (6 bases each). V was trimmed by 5 bases and J by 5 bases, leaving 19 bases between them. The CDR3 sequence is 16 residues long. Germline values: CDR1 SGHVS, CDR2 FNYEAQ. CDR3: CASSRGDASNNNEQFF. CDR3 in DNA: TGTGCCAGCAGCAGGGGGGACGCGTCTAACAACAATGAGCAGTTCTTC.

The chain recombines TRBV7-6 with TRBJ2-1; D is unresolved. There are 13 residues in the CDR3. Trimming cost V 10 bases and J 8 bases, with 18 bases left between them. Germline values: CDR1 SGHVS, CDR2 FNYEAQ. The CDR3: CATRRSSSDEQFF. CDR3 DNA sequence: TGTGCCACCCGACGTTCGTCGTCCGATGAGCAGTTCTTC.

The rearrangement joins TRBV28 to TRBJ2-2; no reliable D call. Germline assignment: CDR1 MDHEN and CDR2 SYDVKM. V was trimmed by 10 bases and J by 4 bases, leaving 10 bases between them. CDR3 length equals 12 residues. CDR3 residues: CATHKSTGELFF. As DNA, the CDR3 is TGTGCCACCCACAAGTCCACCGGGGAGCTGTTTTTT.

This clonotype appeared a few times. The chain is built from TRBV10-3 and TRBJ2-5; maybe TRBD1 (5 bases). Germline V CDR1 and CDR2: ENHRY, SYGVKD. The CDR3 runs 13 residues. V was cut by 4 bases and J by 4 bases, with 10 bases left in between. In nucleotides, the CDR3 is TGTGCCATCAGTGTACGGCAGGGAGAGACCCAGTACTTC. Its protein is CAISVRQGETQYF.